These 10 T cell receptor beta chains came from one sample sequenced in a study of T cells in Graves' hyperthyroidism and ophthalmopathy. From RNA transcripts, TCR beta CDR3 regions were amplified. Carried out on the TCR CDR3, a first-round RT-PCR used the HTBI primer set. TCRdb called the multiplex PCR reads again in MiXCR, with one record for every CDR3 protein. The sample contains 490,000 or so distinct CDR3 sequences, 20% of which appear only once. Sequencing input: blood. All receptors come from a man in his forties with Graves' ophthalmopathy.

This clonotype was counted a few times. V is TRBV5-5 and J is TRBJ2-3; TRBD2 matches at 13 bases. V gave up 4 bases and J gave up 11 bases; unmatched junction bases: 13. Germline V CDR1 and CDR2: SGHKS, YYEKEE (reference sequence). This CDR3 is built from 16 residues. CDR3 in DNA: TGTGCCAGCAGCCCTGGACTAGCGGGAGTAAGTTGGGGGCAGTATTTT. It is translated as CASSPGLAGVSWGQYF.

The chain uses TRBV7-9 and TRBJ2-4; possible D gene TRBD1, 6 bases. This CDR3 is 16 amino acids long. V was clipped by 1 base and J by 1 base, with 11 bases between them. Germline V lookup: CDR1 SEHNR, CDR2 FQNEAQ (reference sequence). CDR3 in amino acids: CASSLGQDGAKNIQYF. For the CDR3, the DNA is TGTGCCAGCAGCTTAGGACAGGATGGGGCCAAAAACATTCAGTACTTC.

The J gene is TRBJ2-2, the V gene TRBV12-5; D may be TRBD1 (6 bases). Trimming cost V 0 bases and J 6 bases, with 11 bases left between them. This CDR3 has 15 amino acids. CDR1 LGHNT and CDR2 FRNRAP come from the germline V gene. CDR3 nucleotides: TGTGCTAGTGGTTTGGTCCTGGGGGCGGCCGGGGAGCTGTTTTTT. It codes for CASGLVLGAAGELFF.

The chain recombines TRBV10-3 with TRBJ2-1, with 10 bases that match TRBD2. Germline V gene sequence: CDR1 ENHRY, CDR2 SYGVKD. The CDR3 is 15 residues long. Trimming cost V 7 bases and J 8 bases; bases outside gene matches: 11. The CDR3 sequence is CAIKSVSGRLDEQFF. In nucleotides, the CDR3 is TGTGCCATCAAATCGGTTAGCGGGAGGCTCGATGAGCAGTTCTTC.

This clonotype appeared a few times. The gene calls are TRBV5-1 and TRBJ2-1; D is unclear. CDR3 length: 17 amino acids. Looked up from germline, CDR1 is SGHRS and CDR2 is YFSETQ. The V and J ends lost 0 bases and 0 bases respectively, with 13 bases between them. The CDR3 sequence is CASSLGLLESSYNEQFF. CDR3 DNA sequence: TGCGCCAGCAGCTTGGGACTCCTAGAAAGCTCCTACAATGAGCAGTTCTTC.

This clonotype was observed at least ten times. The chain carries TRBV18 and TRBJ2-3, with D possibly being TRBD2 (5 bases). Per the germline V gene, CDR1 is KGHSH and CDR2 is LQKENI. The germline V and J ends were trimmed by 0 bases and 5 bases, with 6 bases remaining between them. The CDR3 length is 13 residues. The DNA of the CDR3 is TGTGCCAGCTCACCACCGGGAGAAGATACGCAGTATTTT. Its translation: CASSPPGEDTQYF.

There are many counts of this clonotype. V and J are TRBV27 and TRBJ2-7; 7 bases map to TRBD1. Trimming at V came to 0 bases and at J to 1 base, leaving 6 bases not matched to a gene. The CDR3 is 16 amino acids. Germline CDR1 MNHEY, CDR2 SMNVEV (reference sequence). The CDR3 sequence: CASSLSGTAQSYEQYF. The DNA for the CDR3 is TGTGCCAGCAGTTTATCCGGGACAGCACAATCCTACGAGCAGTACTTC.

This clonotype was found many times. The chain joins TRBV18 to TRBJ2-5; 13 bases are a match to TRBD2. This CDR3 has 18 residues. With 3 bases clipped from V and 5 bases from J, the junction kept 12 bases outside the gene matches. Germline assignment: CDR1 KGHSH and CDR2 LQKENI. CDR3: CASSPGLAGDVRLETQYF. In DNA form, the CDR3 reads TGTGCCAGCTCACCCGGACTAGCGGGAGATGTGCGGCTGGAGACCCAGTACTTC.

This clonotype was seen repeatedly, ten times or more. V and J are TRBV29-1 and TRBJ2-4; TRBD1 matches at 7 bases. There are 12 residues in the CDR3. Losses at the gene ends were 7 bases for V and 4 bases for J; bases not matched to a gene: 4. Germline values: CDR1 SQVTM, CDR2 ANQGSEA. In DNA form, the CDR3 reads TGCAGCGCTCGGGACAGTAAAAACATTCAGTACTTC. This codes for CSARDSKNIQYF.

The chain links TRBV6-1 to TRBJ1-3; unclear D gene. Germline V gene lookup returns CDR1 MNHNS and CDR2 SASEGT. V was cut by 10 bases and J by 4 bases, with 20 bases left in between. The CDR3 runs 15 residues. This chain's CDR3 is CAILTIKKRGNTIYF. Here the CDR3 DNA reads TGTGCCATATTAACAATTAAAAAAAGGGGAAACACCATATATTTT.